This T cell receptor beta chain was identified during a study of CD4 T cells in relation to SARS-CoV-2 and coronaviruses. Study in general: The HLA restriction of the shared crossreactive spike epitopes was mapped. Study-level findings and limits: According to naive versus memory sequencing, detected responses are memory recall, not newly primed.

V shed 6 bases and J shed 5 bases, with 13 bases lying between them. The CDR3 runs to 13 residues. In germline, CDR1 is SNHLY, CDR2 FYNNEI. Assay used: immunoSEQ multiplex PCR; TCRdb lists only in-frame clones, some missing. The sample gives some 60,000 clones, about 92% of which show up once; roughly 0.4% is in the top ten. With respect to this clone: Its cognate antigen is unknown.

The V gene is TRBV2, the J gene TRBJ1-1; D is unresolved. This sequence was found in an adult with COVID-19. Input material: naive CD4+ T cells from PBMCs. Subset in this sample: naive CD4+ T cells isolated by negative enrichment. In nucleotides, the CDR3 is TGTGCCAGCAGACTGAGGGAATCTACTGAAGCTTTCTTT. Amino acids: CASRLRESTEAFF.